Given below is one TCR beta chain in context. Its recognized antigen is unknown. No much larger clone is present one base from it, and per-base qualities are unavailable. V lost 9 bases and J lost 1 base, and the count of bases not matched to a germline gene is 4. CDR3 length: 14 amino acids, cysteine to phenylalanine. Only CDR3 DNA is held: 42 bases, read in frame from base 1. From the germline V gene, CDR1 is SNHLY and CDR2 is FYNNEI. This specimen belongs to a study of CD8+ T cells in alopecia areata (dated by TCRdb to 2016 to 2019). Background for the entire study: The treated patients took part in an open-label pilot trial in which moderate-to-severe alopecia areata was treated with oral tofacitinib at 5 to 10 mg twice daily. Tofacitinib was given for 6 to 18 months, followed by 6 months of follow-up off drug to assess delayed response and recurrence. The SALT score, which quantifies the percentage of affected scalp surface area, was used to measure disease severity in treated patients. The study used high-throughput TCRbeta sequencing to examine T cell clonal expansion in alopecia areata, in both the C3H/HeJ mouse model and human patients. In humans, TCRbeta sequencing was performed on scalp tissue and on sorted CD4+ and CD8+ peripheral blood T cells from healthy controls and from patients with patchy or totalis/universalis alopecia areata. Tofacitinib-treated patients had biopsies at baseline and at 4 and 24 weeks of treatment, with a later scalp biopsy in several patients. Clonality in the scalp was compared among normal scalp (n=4), patchy alopecia areata scalp (n=8), and alopecia totalis/universalis scalp (n=8). RNA came from the PAXgene miRNA kit for fixed scalp, the miRNeasy kit for PBMCs, and the RNeasy kit for mouse skin. TCRbeta CDR3 regions were amplified by immunoSEQ multiplex PCR with 35 Vbeta forward and 13 Jbeta reverse primers.

Beyond this particular receptor, the publication reports: TCR sequences shared between patients were less clear than in mice, possibly partly because of HLA diversity in the patient population. Resident alphabeta T cells in normal human skin are also sequenced, complicating scalp TCR repertoire analysis, unlike mouse skin dominated by gammadelta T cells. Many expanded lesional clones were found to persist in scalp and blood during tofacitinib treatment, and relapse after treatment cessation may be partly explained by this persistence. Because the treated cohort was small and had just a single nonresponder, larger studies are needed to establish links between baseline CD8+ expansion and response. Lesional scalp, especially in alopecia totalis/universalis, showed higher clonality and more expanded CD8+ clones than normal scalp, suggesting antigenic drive. Tofacitinib significantly decreased scalp clonality and the number of expanded CD8+ clones among the top 100 scalp clones.

Explained via the paper, the time point label denotes: about four weeks on oral tofacitinib. What this sample's treatment or condition label stands for: oral pan-JAK inhibitor, 5-10 mg twice daily. Lesional scalp punch biopsies and peripheral blood were obtained from alopecia areata patients. PBMCs were separated by density centrifugation and stained for CD3, CD4 and CD8, after which CD4+ and CD8+ T cells were sorted on a FACSAria. Library prep was done by the immunoSEQ multiplex PCR assay. RNA was extracted from all samples and reverse transcribed into cDNA, which served as template for TCR sequencing. First-strand cDNA was synthesized using SuperScript III with a 2:1 mix of oligo-dT and random hexamers. A synthetic immune receptor repertoire was used to measure amplification bias, and any remaining bias was corrected computationally. From the authors' description of their analysis: Raw reads were preprocessed for error removal, and CDR3 was defined according to IMGT conventions as running from the conserved cysteine to phenylalanine. To get clonality, Shannon entropy was normalized by log2 of the number of productive unique TCRs and the result was subtracted from 1. Scalp TCRbeta sequences were cross-referenced with sorted blood CD4 and CD8 repertoires so that the CD4 or CD8 identity of scalp clones could be inferred. TCRdb obtained this table from immuneACCESS and retained in-frame rearrangements with V and J assigned. These tables miss some clones; where compared with another copy, unresolved V genes account for less than half of the shortfall, and the remainder is unexplained. That table furnishes V, J and clone size, whereas the DNA furnished D and trimming. For this sample there are 150,000 or so clones; roughly 65% appear just once. The ten biggest clones cover 0.75% to 0.95% of the sample.

This receptor was taken from a human donor with alopecia areata. Sequencing used CD4+ T cells sorted from blood, obtained at week 4, from a patient treated with tofacitinib. The receptor chain draws on TRBV2 and TRBJ2-5; 11 bases in between match TRBD2. The CDR3 protein is CASRLAGFQETQYF. The DNA is as follows: TGTGCCAGTCGACTAGCGGGGTTCCAAGAGACCCAGTACTTC.